The 23 T cell receptor beta chains listed next were all sequenced from one sample in a study of CD8 T cells in Susac syndrome. RNA, at about 0.45 to 1 ug, was reverse transcribed with random hexamers. TCRdb re-called the immunoSEQ multiplex PCR reads through MiXCR, storing one row per CDR3 protein. The sample yields tens of thousands of distinct CDR3 sequences, more than 85% seen once. Source material: CD8+ T cells from PBMCs. These receptors were obtained from a human donor with multiple sclerosis.

The chain combines TRBV6-5 with TRBJ1-2; tentative D call: TRBD1 (5 bases). The CDR3 sequence is 15 residues long. Germline CDR1 MNHEY, CDR2 SVGAGI. V was clipped by 0 bases and J by 7 bases, with 15 bases between them. The CDR3 coding sequence is TGTGCCAGCAGTTACTCAAGGCAGGGATCGGCTGGCTACACCTTC. Protein sequence: CASSYSRQGSAGYTF.

This clonotype was seen only once. The J gene is TRBJ2-5, the V gene TRBV7-9; D is ambiguous. Per germline, CDR1 SEHNR and CDR2 FQNEAQ (reference sequence). CDR3 length equals 12 residues. With 8 bases removed from V and 5 bases from J, the gap between germline ends came to 12 bases. The chain's CDR3 is CASSPVEETQYF. DNA of the CDR3: TGTGCCAGCTCCCCCGTGGAGGAGACCCAGTACTTC. The full variable domain, completed using reference TRBV7-9 and TRBJ2-5, is DTGVSQNPRHKITKRGQNVTFRCDPISEHNRLYWYRQTLGQGPEFLTYFQNEAQLEKSRLLSDRFSAERPKGSFSTLEIQRTEQGDSAMYLCASSPVEETQYFGPGTRLLVL.

J is TRBJ2-5 and V is TRBV9; 7 bases fit TRBD2. Germline loops: CDR1 SGDLS, CDR2 YYNGEE. There are 15 residues in the CDR3. V lost 3 bases and J lost 2; bases outside the gene matches: 7. DNA of the CDR3: TGTGCCAGCAGCGGTGGTAGCGGGTCTCAAGAGACCCAGTACTTC. The encoded protein is CASSGGSGSQETQYF.

The chain combines TRBV11-3 with TRBJ2-2; a possible D gene is TRBD2 (6 bases). V lost 5 bases and J lost 4, with 8 bases in between. The CDR3 contains 13 residues. Germline loops: CDR1 SGHNT, CDR2 YENEEA. For the CDR3, the DNA is TGTGCCAGCAGCGGGCGGGGCACCGGGGAGCTGTTTTTT. Residues: CASSGRGTGELFF. Filled out from reference TRBV11-3 and TRBJ2-2, the complete variable domain reads EAGVVQSPRYKIIEKKQPVAFWCNPISGHNTLYWYLQNLGQGPELLIRYENEEAVDDSQLPKDRFSAERLKGVDSTLKIQPAELGDSAVYLCASSGRGTGELFFGEGSRLTVL.

This chain joins TRBV12-3 or TRBV12-4 and TRBJ2-7; D is unclear. Trimming pared 3 bases from V and 3 bases from J, leaving 9 bases between. This CDR3 comprises 13 residues. CDR3: CASSFFGVYEQYF. The CDR3 nucleotides read TGTGCCAGCAGTTTTTTCGGTGTCTACGAGCAGTACTTC.

This sequence joins TRBV6-5 and TRBJ2-7; TRBD2 is a possible D gene (6 bases). V lost 4 bases to trimming and J lost 5 bases, with 9 bases between them. The CDR3 loop spans 12 amino acids. Germline values: CDR1 MNHEY, CDR2 SVGAGI. The DNA of the CDR3 is TGTGCCAGCAGTTCAGGGAGGAACGAGCAGTACTTC. This sequence encodes CASSSGRNEQYF.

This chain joins TRBV13 and TRBJ1-1, with TRBD1 matching 7 bases. The germline V gene encodes CDR1 PRHDT and CDR2 FYEKMQ (reference sequence). The CDR3 is 15 amino acids. The J segment lost 1 base and the V segment lost 4 bases, leaving 6 bases of the junction unmatched. CDR3 protein: CASSWGQSPNTEAFF. The CDR3 nucleotides are TGTGCCAGCAGCTGGGGACAGAGCCCGAACACTGAAGCTTTCTTT.

CDR3 in DNA: TGCGCCAGCAGCCCCCCGTCCCGGACCTACGAGCAGTACTTC. It encodes CASSPPSRTYEQYF. V is TRBV4-1 and J is TRBJ2-7; D unresolved. V was shortened by 4 bases and J by 2 bases, with 12 bases between the two germline ends. The CDR3 loop spans 14 amino acids. Germline CDR1 reads MGHRA; CDR2 reads YSYEKL.

The rearrangement links TRBV27 to TRBJ1-2; D is possibly TRBD1 (6 bases). Trimming removed 5 bases at V and 4 bases at J, with 14 bases between. In germline, CDR1 is MNHEY, CDR2 SMNVEV (reference sequence). This CDR3 comprises 14 residues. The CDR3 sequence: CASSLVQGSYGYTF. The CDR3 nucleotides are TGTGCCAGCAGTCTGGTTCAGGGGAGCTATGGCTACACCTTC.

This chain connects TRBV29-1 to TRBJ1-1; D gene unclear. Trimming shortened V by 6 bases and J by 3 bases, and 5 bases separated the two germline ends. Germline-derived CDR1 and CDR2 are SQVTM and ANQGSEA. CDR3 length: 10 residues. The CDR3 bases are TGCAGCGTCCACTACACTGAAGCTTTCTTT. It encodes CSVHYTEAFF.

The V call is TRBV12-3 or TRBV12-4, the J call TRBJ1-3, with a possible D match to TRBD1 (6 bases). This CDR3 is built from 14 residues. The V gene lost 7 bases and the J gene lost 0 bases, with 10 bases spanning the gap. For the CDR3, the DNA is TGTGCCAGCATTTTGACAGGCTCTGGAAACACCATATATTTT. Its protein product is CASILTGSGNTIYF.

The chain has TRBV28 and TRBJ1-6; the D gene is possibly TRBD1 (5 bases). The CDR3 is 15 residues long. The V gene's germline CDR1 is MDHEN and CDR2 SYDVKM. The V and J ends lost 7 bases and 6 bases respectively, with 16 bases between them. CDR3 amino acids: CASTPPSGGNSPLHF. The CDR3 DNA reads as TGTGCCAGCACCCCCCCAAGCGGGGGTAATTCACCCCTCCACTTT.

This rearrangement joins TRBV12-3 or TRBV12-4 to TRBJ1-2; 9 positions agree with TRBD1. The CDR3 totals 14 residues. V lost 4 bases, J lost 8 bases, and 8 bases stayed unmatched. CDR3 sequence reads: CASSSSGTGKGYTF. DNA for the CDR3: TGTGCCAGCAGTTCCTCCGGGACAGGGAAGGGCTACACCTTC.

The CDR3 reads CASSPLGGSGGELFF. The CDR3 DNA follows: TGTGCCAGCAGCCCCCTGGGCGGGAGCGGCGGGGAGCTGTTTTTT. This rearrangement joins TRBV12-3 or TRBV12-4 to TRBJ2-2; 7 nucleotides align to TRBD2. The ends lost 6 bases at V and 7 bases at J; junction bases unmatched: 11. The CDR3 consists of 15 residues.

The V and J genes are TRBV2 and TRBJ2-1; D could derive from TRBD1 or TRBD2 (6 bases each). Looked up from germline, CDR1 is SNHLY and CDR2 is FYNNEI. V was pared by 10 bases and J by 10 bases, with 14 bases between. The CDR3 runs 11 residues. CDR3 sequence: CATGRGGEQFF. The CDR3 DNA follows: TGTGCCACCGGGAGAGGGGGGGAGCAGTTCTTC.

For the CDR3, the DNA is TGTGCAGGGGGCCTGGAAGGAGCTGAAGCTTTCTTT. As protein: CAGGLEGAEAFF. The rearrangement links TRBV12-3 or TRBV12-4 to TRBJ1-1; 7 nucleotides align to TRBD1. This CDR3 has 12 residues.

The chain is built from TRBV27 and TRBJ1-2, with TRBD1 identical over 9 bases. V lost 5 bases and J lost 7; bases outside the gene matches: 8. Per the germline V gene, CDR1 is MNHEY and CDR2 is SMNVEV (reference sequence). CDR3 length: 14 residues. For the CDR3, the DNA is TGTGCCAGCAGTCAAACAGGGGGCGCGGGTGGCTACACCTTC. This sequence encodes CASSQTGGAGGYTF.

This chain uses TRBV2 with TRBJ2-1; 11 nucleotides match TRBD2. Germline lookup yields CDR1 SNHLY and CDR2 FYNNEI. The length of the CDR3 is 15 residues. The V and J ends lost 4 bases and 7 bases, in that order; junction bases with no gene match: 6. The CDR3 spells CASSALAGAGNEQFF. In DNA form, the CDR3 reads TGTGCCAGCAGTGCACTAGCGGGAGCGGGTAATGAGCAGTTCTTC.

The J gene is TRBJ1-1, the V gene TRBV4-1; no definite D call. Germline assignment: CDR1 MGHRA and CDR2 YSYEKL. This CDR3 spans 14 amino acids. V was shortened by 1 base and J by 1 base, with 7 bases between the two germline ends. The CDR3 loop is CASSQGGANTEAFF. In DNA form, the CDR3 reads TGCGCCAGCAGCCAAGGGGGTGCGAACACTGAAGCTTTCTTT.

The gene calls are TRBV13 and TRBJ2-5; TRBD1 matches at 8 bases. CDR3 length: 13 residues. Germline V gene lookup returns CDR1 PRHDT and CDR2 FYEKMQ (reference sequence). The ends lost 6 bases at V and 4 bases at J; junction bases unmatched: 4. The CDR3 bases are TGTGCCAGCAGTTCGGACAGGGTAGAGACCCAGTACTTC. Translating it yields CASSSDRVETQYF.

The chain combines TRBV6-2 or TRBV6-3 with TRBJ2-7; no reliable D call. The germline CDR1 and CDR2 sequences are MNHEY and SVGEGT. Trimming removed 6 bases from V and 3 bases from J, with 9 bases in between. The length of the CDR3 is 12 residues. The DNA for the CDR3 is TGTGCCAGCAGCCCACCGAACTACGAGCAGTACTTC. It translates to CASSPPNYEQYF.

The rearrangement joins TRBV12-3 or TRBV12-4 to TRBJ1-5; perhaps TRBD1 as D (6 bases). The V end lost 3 bases, the J end lost 3 bases, and 12 bases lay between the germline ends. The CDR3 extends over 15 amino acids. CDR3 in amino acids: CASSLGDMVNQPQHF. The CDR3, as DNA: TGTGCCAGCAGTTTGGGGGACATGGTCAATCAGCCCCAGCATTTT.

The chain carries TRBV4-1 and TRBJ2-1, with D possibly TRBD1 on 6 matching bases. The CDR3 runs 13 residues. Germline CDR1 and CDR2: MGHRA and YSYEKL. The V gene lost 4 bases and the J gene lost 6 bases, with 10 bases spanning the gap. CDR3 in DNA: TGCGCCAGCAGCCCCGGGACAACCAATGAGCAGTTCTTC. It specifies CASSPGTTNEQFF.